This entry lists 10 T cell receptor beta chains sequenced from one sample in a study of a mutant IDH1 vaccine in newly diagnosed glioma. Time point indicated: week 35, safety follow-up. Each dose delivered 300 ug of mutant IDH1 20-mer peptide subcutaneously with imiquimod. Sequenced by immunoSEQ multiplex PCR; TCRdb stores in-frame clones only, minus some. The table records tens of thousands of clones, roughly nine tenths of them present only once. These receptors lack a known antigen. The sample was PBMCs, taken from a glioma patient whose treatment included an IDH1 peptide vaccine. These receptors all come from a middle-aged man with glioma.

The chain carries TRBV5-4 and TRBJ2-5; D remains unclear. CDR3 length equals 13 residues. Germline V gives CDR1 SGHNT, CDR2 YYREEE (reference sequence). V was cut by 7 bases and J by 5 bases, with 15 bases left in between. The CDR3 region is CASFGVNWETQYF. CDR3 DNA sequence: TGTGCCAGCTTTGGCGTAAATTGGGAGACCCAGTACTTC.

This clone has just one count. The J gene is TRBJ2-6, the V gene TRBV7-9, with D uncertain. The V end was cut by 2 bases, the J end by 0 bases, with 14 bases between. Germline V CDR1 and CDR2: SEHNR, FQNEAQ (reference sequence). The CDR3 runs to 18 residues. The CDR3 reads CASSLWKGISSGANVLTF. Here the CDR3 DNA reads TGTGCCAGCAGCTTATGGAAAGGGATCAGCTCTGGGGCCAACGTCCTGACTTTC.

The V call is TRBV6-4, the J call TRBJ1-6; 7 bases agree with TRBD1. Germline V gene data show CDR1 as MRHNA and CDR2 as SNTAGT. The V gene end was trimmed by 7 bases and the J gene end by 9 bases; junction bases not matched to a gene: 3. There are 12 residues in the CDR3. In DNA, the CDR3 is TGTGCCAGCATTACAGGGGCTTCACCCCTCCACTTT. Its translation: CASITGASPLHF.

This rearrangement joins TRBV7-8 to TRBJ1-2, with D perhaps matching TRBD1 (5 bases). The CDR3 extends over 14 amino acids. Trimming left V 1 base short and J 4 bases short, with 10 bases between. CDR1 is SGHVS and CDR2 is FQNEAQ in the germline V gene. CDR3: CASSLGGTLYGYTF. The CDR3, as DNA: TGTGCCAGCAGCTTAGGGGGCACACTCTATGGCTACACCTTC.

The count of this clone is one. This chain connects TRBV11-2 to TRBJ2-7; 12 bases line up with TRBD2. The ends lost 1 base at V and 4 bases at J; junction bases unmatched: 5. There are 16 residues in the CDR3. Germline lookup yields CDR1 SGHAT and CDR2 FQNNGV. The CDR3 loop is CASSLVASGRGYEQYF. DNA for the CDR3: TGTGCCAGCAGCTTAGTGGCTAGCGGGAGGGGGTACGAGCAGTACTTC. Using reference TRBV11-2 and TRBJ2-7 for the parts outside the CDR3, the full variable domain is EAGVAQSPRYKIIEKRQSVAFWCNPISGHATLYWYQQILGQGPKLLIQFQNNGVVDDSQLPKDRFSAERLKGVDSTLKIQPAKLEDSAVYLCASSLVASGRGYEQYFGPGTRLTVT.

The CDR3 DNA reads as TGTGCCAGCAGCCCCCGGACATACGCCGGGGAGCTGTTTTTT. Amino acids: CASSPRTYAGELFF. V usage is TRBV9 and J usage is TRBJ2-2; the D gene is possibly TRBD1 (5 bases). Germline V gene sequence: CDR1 SGDLS, CDR2 YYNGEE. V lost 4 bases and J lost 6, with 13 bases in between. The length of the CDR3 is 14 residues.

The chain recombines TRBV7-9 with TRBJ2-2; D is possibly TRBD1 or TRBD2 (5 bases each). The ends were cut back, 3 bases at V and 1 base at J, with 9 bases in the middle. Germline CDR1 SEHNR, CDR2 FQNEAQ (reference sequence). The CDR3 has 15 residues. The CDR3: CASSFRDENTGELFF. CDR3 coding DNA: TGTGCCAGCAGCTTCCGGGACGAGAACACCGGGGAGCTGTTTTTT.

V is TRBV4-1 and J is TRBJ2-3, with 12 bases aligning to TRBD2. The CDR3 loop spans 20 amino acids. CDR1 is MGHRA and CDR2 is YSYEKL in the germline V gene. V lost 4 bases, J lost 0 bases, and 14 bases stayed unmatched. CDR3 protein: CASSRLIPGLAGVSTDTQYF. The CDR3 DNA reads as TGCGCCAGCAGCCGCTTAATCCCGGGACTAGCGGGTGTAAGCACAGATACGCAGTATTTT.

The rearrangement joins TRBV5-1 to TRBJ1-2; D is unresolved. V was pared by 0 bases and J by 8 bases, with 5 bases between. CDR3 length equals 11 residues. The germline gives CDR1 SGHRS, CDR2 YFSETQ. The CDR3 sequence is CASSLGGGYTF. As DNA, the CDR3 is TGCGCCAGCAGCTTGGGAGGGGGCTACACCTTC.

CDR3 nucleotide sequence: TGTGCCAGTAGTTCCGGACCCTCGAACACCGGGGAGCTGTTTTTT. Its protein is CASSSGPSNTGELFF. The rearrangement uses TRBV19 and TRBJ2-2; no definite D call. CDR1 is LNHDA and CDR2 is SQIVND in the germline V gene (reference sequence). The CDR3 spans 15 residues. V was trimmed by 5 bases and J by 0 bases, leaving 10 bases between them.